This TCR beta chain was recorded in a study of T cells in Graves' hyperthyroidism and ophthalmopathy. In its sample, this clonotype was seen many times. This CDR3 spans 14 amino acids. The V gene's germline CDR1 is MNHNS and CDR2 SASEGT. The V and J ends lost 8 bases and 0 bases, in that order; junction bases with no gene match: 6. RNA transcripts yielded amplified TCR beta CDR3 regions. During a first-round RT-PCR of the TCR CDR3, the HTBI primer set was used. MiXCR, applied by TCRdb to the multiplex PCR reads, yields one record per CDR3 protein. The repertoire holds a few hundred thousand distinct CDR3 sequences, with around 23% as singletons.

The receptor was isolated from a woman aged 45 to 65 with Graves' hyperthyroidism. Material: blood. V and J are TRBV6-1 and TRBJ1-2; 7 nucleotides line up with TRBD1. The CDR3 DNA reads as TGTGCCAGCCAGGAGACAGGGTCTAACTATGGCTACACCTTC. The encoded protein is CASQETGSNYGYTF.